The T cell receptor beta chain described here comes from a study of PD-L1 blockade in urothelial cancer. Study overall: Men with urothelial cancer arising in the bladder made up about 85% of the roughly 29 patients.

This clone was seen a single time. Time point of the sample: peripheral blood 6 weeks after treatment start. From germline, CDR1 is MNHEY and CDR2 SVGAGI. The V and J ends lost 8 bases and 6 bases, in that order; junction bases with no gene match: 16. The length of the CDR3 is 15 residues. Sequencing was performed with immunoSEQ multiplex PCR; in TCRdb, only in-frame clones are kept and a portion is missing. In the table there are more than 45,000 clones, approximately 86% of which are singletons. The sequence derives from a man aged 55 to 70 with urothelial cancer. This chain links TRBV6-5 with TRBJ2-7; TRBD2 aligns across 7 bases. Sequenced material: PBMCs, taken around atezolizumab (anti-PD-L1) treatment. The CDR3 coding sequence is TGTGCCAGCCGATCCGGGGGGTCCCCAGGAGCCGAGCAGTACTTC. Encoded protein: CASRSGGSPGAEQYF.